The T cell receptor (beta chain) described here comes from a study of blood T cell repertoires in COVID-19. About the study: The United States, Italy and Spain were the sources of the acute and convalescent COVID-19 samples. PBMCs, B-cell-depleted T cells, or T cells provided the cDNA or gDNA that made up the material.

The germline gives CDR1 MNHEY, CDR2 SMNVEV (reference sequence). The CDR3 is made up of 17 amino acids. V gave up 6 bases and J gave up 9 bases; unmatched junction bases: 17. One Seattle source followed patients from active infection through their disease course. In the study's own analysis: Reference gene primer amplification in the assay estimated nucleated cell counts. Clones were read by immunoSEQ multiplex PCR, and TCRdb kept only the in-frame ones, dropping some. V, J and clone size are those of that table, while D and trimming were read from the DNA. The table includes fewer than 95,000 clones, about 74% detected once.

The chain employs TRBV27 and TRBJ2-1; 10 bases fit TRBD2. The source material was peripheral blood. The source is a man in his 70s with COVID-19, enrolled during active disease. This CDR3 is CASSLLSAGGQRGEQFF. The CDR3 bases are TGTGCCAGCAGCCTCCTCTCAGCGGGAGGGCAACGTGGTGAGCAGTTCTTC.